This note documents a single T cell receptor beta chain sequence. This sample was taken from a study of blood T cell repertoires in COVID-19. Looking at the study overall: Acute and convalescent COVID-19 samples came from the United States, Italy and Spain. The cDNA or gDNA used as material had been derived from T cells, B-cell-depleted T cells, or PBMCs.

Authors' data handling: Amplification from reference gene primers served as the basis for estimated nucleated cell counts. Method: immunoSEQ multiplex PCR; TCRdb's copy keeps in-frame clones and lacks some. V and J calls and clone size are copied from that table; D and trimming were computed from the DNA. The data hold about 110,000 clones, with about 90% observed a single time. The V gene end was trimmed by 4 bases and the J gene end by 2 bases; junction bases not matched to a gene: 1. This CDR3 has 14 residues. The germline CDR1 and CDR2 sequences are SGHAT and FQDESV (reference sequence). The clonotype originates from a human donor in a cohort sampled during active COVID-19. The chain links TRBV11-1 to TRBJ2-7, with TRBD2 matching over 11 bases. Sample: peripheral blood. In DNA form, the CDR3 reads TGTGCCAGCAGCTATAGCGGGGGGGCCTACGAGCAGTACTTC. This codes for CASSYSGGAYEQYF.